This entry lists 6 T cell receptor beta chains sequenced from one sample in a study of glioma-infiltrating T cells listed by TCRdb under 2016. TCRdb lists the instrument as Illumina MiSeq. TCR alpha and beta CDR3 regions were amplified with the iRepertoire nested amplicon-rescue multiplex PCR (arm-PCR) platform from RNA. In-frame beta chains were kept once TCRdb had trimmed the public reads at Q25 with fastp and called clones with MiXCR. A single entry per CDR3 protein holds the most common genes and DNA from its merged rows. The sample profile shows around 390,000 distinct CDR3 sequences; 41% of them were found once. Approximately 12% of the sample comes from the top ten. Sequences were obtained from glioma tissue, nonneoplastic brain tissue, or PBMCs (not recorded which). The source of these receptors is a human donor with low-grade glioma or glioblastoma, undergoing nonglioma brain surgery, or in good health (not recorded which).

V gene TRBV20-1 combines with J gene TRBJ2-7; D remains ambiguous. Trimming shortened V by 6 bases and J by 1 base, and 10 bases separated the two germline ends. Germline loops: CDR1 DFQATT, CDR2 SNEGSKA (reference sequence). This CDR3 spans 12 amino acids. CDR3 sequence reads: CSAFQPSYEQYF. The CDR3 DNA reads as TGCAGTGCATTTCAGCCATCCTACGAGCAGTACTTC.

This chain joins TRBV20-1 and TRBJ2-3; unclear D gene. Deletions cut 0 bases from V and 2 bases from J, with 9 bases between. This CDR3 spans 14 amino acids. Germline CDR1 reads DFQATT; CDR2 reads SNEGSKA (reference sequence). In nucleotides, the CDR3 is TGCAGTGCTAGAGAGGTGGCGAACACAGATACGCAGTATTTT. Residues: CSAREVANTDTQYF.

DNA of the CDR3: TGTGCCAGCACCTACCCTTCCCCCGGATTTTACAATGAGCAGTACTTC. Translated, it gives CASTYPSPGFYNEQYF. The V call is TRBV28, the J call TRBJ2-7; D gene unclear. V lost 7 bases to trimming and J lost 7 bases, with 26 bases between them. The CDR3 totals 16 residues. Germline CDR1 reads MDHEN; CDR2 reads SYDVKM.

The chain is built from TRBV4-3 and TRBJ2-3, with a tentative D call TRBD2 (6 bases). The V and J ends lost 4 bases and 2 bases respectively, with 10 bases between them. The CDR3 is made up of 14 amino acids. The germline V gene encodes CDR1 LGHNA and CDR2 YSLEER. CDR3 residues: CASSPGVTTDTQYF. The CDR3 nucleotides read TGCGCCAGCAGCCCGGGAGTTACCACAGATACGCAGTATTTT.

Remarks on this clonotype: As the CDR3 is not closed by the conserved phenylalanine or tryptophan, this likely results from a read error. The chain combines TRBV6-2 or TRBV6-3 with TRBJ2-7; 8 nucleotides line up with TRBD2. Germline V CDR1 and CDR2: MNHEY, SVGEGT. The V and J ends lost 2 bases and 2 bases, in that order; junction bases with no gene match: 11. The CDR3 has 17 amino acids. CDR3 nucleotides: TGTGCCAGCAGTTACCCCCCACTAGCGGAGGGCCCCTACGAGCAGTACTTA. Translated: CASSYPPLAEGPYEQYL.

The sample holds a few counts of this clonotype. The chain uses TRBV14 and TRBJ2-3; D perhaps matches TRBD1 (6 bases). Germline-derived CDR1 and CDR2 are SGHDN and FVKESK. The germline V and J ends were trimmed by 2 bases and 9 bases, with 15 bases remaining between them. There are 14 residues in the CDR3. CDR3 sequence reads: CASSQPGPTGTQYF. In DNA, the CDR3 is TGTGCCAGCAGCCAACCCGGTCCTACAGGGACGCAGTATTTT.